Each of the 31 T cell receptor beta chains below was sequenced from the same sample in a study of T cell repertoires in cytomegalovirus infection. TCRdb recomputed calls from the reads with MiXCR, one row per CDR3 protein. The sample records around 130,000 distinct CDR3 sequences, roughly 9% being singletons. Sequenced input: PBMCs. The receptors come from a human donor in good health (CMV status not recorded). Some clones in this sample may be carry-over from other donors' samples.

The sample holds many counts of this clonotype. V is TRBV27 and J is TRBJ2-1; 12 positions agree with TRBD2. CDR1 and CDR2 from the germline V gene are MNHEY and SMNVEV (reference sequence). This CDR3 region has 16 residues. With V trimmed by 5 bases and J by 7 bases, 9 bases remained unmatched. The CDR3, as DNA: TGTGCCAGCAGTCCCGCTAGCGGGGGGGCACTTAATGAGCAGTTCTTC. Amino acids: CASSPASGGALNEQFF.

The chain joins TRBV9 to TRBJ2-5, with 9 bases lining up with TRBD2. The CDR3 contains 15 residues. Trimming took 0 bases from V and 5 from J; bases not matched to a gene: 5. The germline gives CDR1 SGDLS, CDR2 YYNGEE. The CDR3 nucleotides read TGTGCCAGCAGCGTAGGTAGCGGGAGAGGGGAGACCCAGTACTTC. The encoded protein is CASSVGSGRGETQYF.

This clonotype was found many times. The chain combines TRBV7-2 with TRBJ1-5; no reliable D call. In germline, CDR1 is SGHTA, CDR2 FQGNSA. The CDR3 extends over 13 amino acids. V lost 5 bases, J lost 11 bases, and 16 bases lay in between. The CDR3 loop reads CASSAGLLLTQHF. Written as DNA, the CDR3 is TGTGCCAGCAGCGCCGGACTTCTCCTGACCCAGCATTTT. Using reference TRBV7-2 and TRBJ1-5 for the parts outside the CDR3, the full variable domain is GAGVSQSPSNKVTEKGKDVELRCDPISGHTALYWYRQSLGQGLEFLIYFQGNSAPDKSGLPSDRFSAERTGGSVSTLTIQRTQQEDSAVYLCASSAGLLLTQHFGDGTRLSIL.

This clonotype was observed at least ten times. The chain recombines TRBV12-3 or TRBV12-4 with TRBJ1-2; D uncertain. Trimming removed 8 bases from V and 1 base from J, with 11 bases in between. There are 13 residues in the CDR3. This CDR3 reads CASGRESNYGYTF. Written as DNA, the CDR3 is TGTGCCAGCGGTCGGGAGAGTAACTATGGCTACACCTTC.

This clonotype was seen repeatedly, ten times or more. This chain joins TRBV7-9 and TRBJ2-7; 8 nucleotides line up with TRBD2. After removal of 1 base from V and 0 bases from J, the junction contained 5 bases not matched to a gene. The germline gives CDR1 SEHNR, CDR2 FQNEAQ (reference sequence). CDR3 length: 16 residues. The DNA for the CDR3 is TGTGCCAGCAGCTTAGGGCCCAGCGGGGGCTCCTACGAGCAGTACTTC. Its translation: CASSLGPSGGSYEQYF.

In its sample, this clonotype was seen many times. The chain has TRBV29-1 and TRBJ2-3; 10 bases line up with TRBD1. V was pared by 6 bases and J by 4 bases, with 10 bases of the junction left unmatched. Per the germline V gene, CDR1 is SQVTM and CDR2 is ANQGSEA. The CDR3 length is 15 residues. In DNA form, the CDR3 reads TGCAGCGTGAATGGGGGGACAGGGGCGTCAGATACGCAGTATTTT. This encodes CSVNGGTGASDTQYF.

In this sample, this clonotype turned up a few times. The V gene is TRBV14, the J gene TRBJ1-1, with D hard to call. Trimming left V 4 bases short and J 1 base short, with 7 bases between. Germline values: CDR1 SGHDN, CDR2 FVKESK. This CDR3 spans 13 amino acids. This CDR3 is CASSRQQNTEAFF. In DNA, the CDR3 is TGTGCCAGCAGCCGTCAGCAGAACACTGAAGCTTTCTTT.

The rearrangement links TRBV29-1 to TRBJ1-2; D is undetermined. V was trimmed by 5 bases and J by 2 bases, leaving 9 bases between them. CDR3 length: 12 residues. Germline CDR1 is SQVTM and CDR2 is ANQGSEA. This chain's CDR3 is CSVNDRNYGYTF. In DNA form, the CDR3 reads TGCAGCGTTAACGACCGAAACTATGGCTACACCTTC.

This clonotype was picked up many times. The J gene is TRBJ2-3, the V gene TRBV12-3 or TRBV12-4; D remains ambiguous. The CDR3 is 14 residues long. V lost 5 bases and J lost 1, with 10 bases in between. CDR3 sequence reads: CASSLPHRTDTQYF. The CDR3 nucleotides read TGTGCCAGCAGTCTTCCCCACCGCACAGATACGCAGTATTTT.

This clonotype was observed many times. This CDR3 reads CASSPHVGDVQPQHF. The CDR3 DNA reads as TGTGCCAGCAGCCCCCATGTAGGGGATGTTCAGCCCCAGCATTTT. The rearrangement joins TRBV14 to TRBJ1-5; perhaps TRBD1 as D (5 bases). The CDR3 runs 15 residues. Trimming cost V 4 bases and J 6 bases, with 16 bases left between them. The germline CDR1 and CDR2 sequences are SGHDN and FVKESK.

This clonotype was detected ten times or more. The J gene is TRBJ2-7, the V gene TRBV12-3 or TRBV12-4; weak D call: TRBD2 (6 bases). Trimming took 5 bases from V and 2 from J, leaving 13 bases between them. This CDR3 region has 14 residues. Here the CDR3 reads CASSPGTPAYEQYF. Written as DNA, the CDR3 is TGTGCCAGCAGTCCCGGGACTCCGGCCTACGAGCAGTACTTC.

The sample holds many counts of this clonotype. The rearrangement links TRBV4-1 to TRBJ2-1; 9 nucleotides agree with TRBD1. CDR3 length: 15 amino acids. J lost 8 bases, V lost 6 bases, and 11 bases had no gene match. Germline lookup yields CDR1 MGHRA and CDR2 YSYEKL. The DNA of the CDR3 is TGCGCCAGCAGTCAGGTGGACAGGGGTAACTATGAGCAGTTCTTC. Protein product: CASSQVDRGNYEQFF.

This clonotype was detected ten times or more. The V gene is TRBV7-2, the J gene TRBJ1-5; 7 nucleotides match TRBD1. Per germline, CDR1 SGHTA and CDR2 FQGNSA. Trimming removed 5 bases from V and 4 bases from J; junction bases left unmatched: 8. The CDR3 spans 15 residues. CDR3 sequence reads: CASSRTGAANQPQHF. The CDR3 coding sequence is TGTGCCAGCAGCCGTACAGGGGCCGCTAATCAGCCCCAGCATTTT.

There are many counts of this clonotype. The chain uses TRBV11-2 and TRBJ2-1; D is unresolved. The V end was cut by 6 bases, the J end by 4 bases, with 10 bases between. CDR1 SGHAT and CDR2 FQNNGV come from the germline V gene. This CDR3 has 13 residues. As DNA, the CDR3 is TGTGCCAGCAGTGGGCAGCTGTACAATGAGCAGTTCTTC. This encodes CASSGQLYNEQFF.

This clonotype was observed a few times. The chain links TRBV3-1 to TRBJ1-6, with a tentative D call TRBD1 (6 bases). Germline-derived CDR1 and CDR2 are LGHDT and YNNKEL (reference sequence). Trimming removed 4 bases from V and 6 bases from J, with 10 bases in between. This CDR3 spans 14 amino acids. The CDR3 loop reads CASSPGQSNSPLHF. CDR3 nucleotides: TGTGCCAGCAGCCCCGGACAGAGTAATTCACCCCTCCACTTT.

This clonotype came up many times. This chain uses TRBV7-8 with TRBJ2-5, with 10 bases fitting TRBD2. The CDR3 contains 15 residues. The junction had 3 bases not matched to a gene; V was cut back by 0 bases and J by 5 bases. The germline V gene has CDR1 SGHVS and CDR2 FQNEAQ. The CDR3 protein is CASSLASGGTETQYF. The CDR3 DNA follows: TGTGCCAGCAGCTTAGCTAGCGGGGGGACGGAGACCCAGTACTTC.

This clonotype was counted between two and nine times. The chain links TRBV2 to TRBJ2-3; 9 bases fit TRBD2. Trimming took 0 bases from V and 0 from J; bases not matched to a gene: 13. Germline V gene sequence: CDR1 SNHLY, CDR2 FYNNEI. This CDR3 has 20 amino acids. The CDR3: CASSEAPPSGVYASTDTQYF. As DNA, the CDR3 is TGTGCCAGCAGTGAAGCGCCCCCTAGCGGGGTTTACGCTAGCACAGATACGCAGTATTTT.

This clonotype was counted many times. The chain employs TRBV2 and TRBJ2-3, with D hard to call. Germline V lookup: CDR1 SNHLY, CDR2 FYNNEI. The CDR3 length is 15 residues. The V end lost 2 bases, the J end lost 2 bases, and 11 bases lay between the germline ends. The CDR3 reads CASSETTSDTDTQYF. CDR3 nucleotide sequence: TGTGCCAGCAGTGAAACTACGTCTGACACAGATACGCAGTATTTT.

As regards this clonotype: A clone one base away is much larger, so this may be a read error. It is likely a read error, because the conserved phenylalanine at the end of the CDR3 is missing. This chain links TRBV6-6 with TRBJ2-1, with 10 bases that match TRBD2. The ends lost 6 bases at V and 7 bases at J; junction bases unmatched: 6. This CDR3 has 14 amino acids. The germline gives CDR1 MNHNY, CDR2 SVGAGI (reference sequence). The CDR3 region has the DNA TGTGCCAGCAGCGAGCGGGGGGGCCGGAATGAGCAGTTCTTA. It is translated as CASSERGGRNEQFL.

This clonotype has more than one count but fewer than ten. J is TRBJ1-4 and V is TRBV5-5, with no clear D. The CDR3 has 14 amino acids. V gave up 0 bases and J gave up 8 bases, with 11 bases separating them. Germline CDR1 reads SGHKS; CDR2 reads YYEKEE (reference sequence). The CDR3 bases are TGTGCCAGCAGCTTGGTCCGGGAAGGGGAAAAACTGTTTTTT. Amino acid sequence: CASSLVREGEKLFF.

CDR3 sequence reads: CASSGPISYEQYF. In nucleotides, the CDR3 is TGTGCCAGCAGCGGACCGATCTCCTACGAGCAGTACTTC. The chain uses TRBV28 and TRBJ2-7; D unclear. The germline V and J ends were trimmed by 6 bases and 0 bases, with 9 bases remaining between them. The CDR3 contains 13 residues. Germline values: CDR1 MDHEN, CDR2 SYDVKM.

This clonotype was found many times. The rearrangement links TRBV7-2 to TRBJ2-1, with TRBD2 identical over 9 bases. This CDR3 has 15 residues. Germline lookup yields CDR1 SGHTA and CDR2 FQGNSA. The V segment lost 3 bases and the J segment 9 bases; nucleotides outside the gene matches: 9. The CDR3 sequence is CASSFGGLAIGEQFF. The CDR3 bases are TGTGCCAGCAGCTTTGGGGGACTAGCTATCGGTGAGCAGTTCTTC.

In this sample, this clonotype turned up many times. This chain uses TRBV7-8 with TRBJ2-2; no clear D gene. The CDR3 runs 13 residues. Germline loops: CDR1 SGHVS, CDR2 FQNEAQ. V was cut by 5 bases and J by 3 bases, with 7 bases left in between. In DNA, the CDR3 is TGTGCCAGCAGCCATGGGGACACCGGGGAGCTGTTTTTT. Its translation: CASSHGDTGELFF.

J is TRBJ1-6 and V is TRBV15; TRBD1 might be the D (6 bases). The germline V and J ends were trimmed by 5 bases and 7 bases, with 15 bases remaining between them. The CDR3 runs 15 residues. CDR1 is LNHNV, CDR2 YYDKDF, per germline (reference sequence). CDR3 in DNA: TGTGCCACCAGCGGAACCAGGGGTACGAATTCACCCCTCCACTTT. Its translation: CATSGTRGTNSPLHF.

This clonotype came up many times. This CDR3 reads CASEGLGGSLIHNEQFF. Here the CDR3 DNA reads TGTGCTAGTGAGGGTTTAGGGGGATCCCTTATACACAATGAGCAGTTCTTC. V gene TRBV12-5 combines with J gene TRBJ2-1, with D possibly TRBD1 on 6 matching bases. The V end lost 7 bases, the J end lost 5 bases, and 24 bases lay between the germline ends. The CDR3 extends over 17 amino acids. Germline CDR1 LGHNT, CDR2 FRNRAP.

On this clonotype itself: The junction departs from the called germline gene at one end, perhaps through a read error. The rearrangement links TRBV19 to TRBJ1-1; no reliable D call. CDR1 LNHDA and CDR2 SQIVND come from the germline V gene (reference sequence). There are 13 residues in the CDR3. CDR3 amino acids: CSSTRDWVTEAFF. CDR3 in DNA: TGTTCCAGTACCAGAGATTGGGTAACTGAAGCTTTCTTT.

This clonotype has at least ten counts. The rearrangement uses TRBV7-9 and TRBJ2-5; TRBD2 is a possible D gene (6 bases). The CDR3 spans 14 residues. V lost 5 bases and J lost 4, with 14 bases in between. Germline assignment: CDR1 SEHNR and CDR2 FQNEAQ (reference sequence). In DNA, the CDR3 is TGTGCCAGCAGCCCCGGAGGGTGGGGAGAGACCCAGTACTTC. Amino acid sequence: CASSPGGWGETQYF.

This clonotype appeared many times. The V and J genes are TRBV29-1 and TRBJ2-5; D is unresolved. Deletions cut 5 bases from V and 1 base from J, with 14 bases between. From germline, CDR1 is SQVTM and CDR2 ANQGSEA. The length of the CDR3 is 14 residues. CDR3 DNA sequence: TGCAGCGTTATTAGATCTGTCGCCCAAGAGACCCAGTACTTC. It encodes CSVIRSVAQETQYF.

In its sample, this clonotype was seen many times. V gene TRBV3-1 combines with J gene TRBJ2-5; D possibly corresponds to TRBD1 (6 bases). The CDR3 totals 15 residues. The V and J ends lost 4 bases and 6 bases respectively, with 18 bases between them. Germline assignment: CDR1 LGHDT and CDR2 YNNKEL (reference sequence). This CDR3 is CASSLSLGAEQTQYF. The CDR3 region has the DNA TGTGCCAGCAGCCTCTCTCTGGGGGCAGAGCAGACCCAGTACTTC.

This clonotype was seen ten or more times. The V call is TRBV7-9, the J call TRBJ2-1, with 13 bases that match TRBD2. With 5 bases clipped from V and 7 bases from J, the junction kept 11 bases outside the gene matches. This CDR3 comprises 17 residues. Germline V gene lookup returns CDR1 SEHNR and CDR2 FQNEAQ (reference sequence). The CDR3 spells CASSLGPGLAGQNEQFF. The CDR3, as DNA: TGTGCCAGCAGCCTAGGCCCGGGACTAGCGGGACAAAATGAGCAGTTCTTC.

In its sample, this clonotype was seen many times. J is TRBJ2-2 and V is TRBV24-1; 9 nucleotides agree with TRBD1. Germline CDR1 reads KGHDR; CDR2 reads SFDVKD. The CDR3 is 15 amino acids. Trimming cost V 9 bases and J 4 bases; bases outside gene matches: 8. The CDR3 spells CATSQTGGSTGELFF. The CDR3 DNA follows: TGTGCCACCTCCCAGACAGGGGGTAGCACCGGGGAGCTGTTTTTT.